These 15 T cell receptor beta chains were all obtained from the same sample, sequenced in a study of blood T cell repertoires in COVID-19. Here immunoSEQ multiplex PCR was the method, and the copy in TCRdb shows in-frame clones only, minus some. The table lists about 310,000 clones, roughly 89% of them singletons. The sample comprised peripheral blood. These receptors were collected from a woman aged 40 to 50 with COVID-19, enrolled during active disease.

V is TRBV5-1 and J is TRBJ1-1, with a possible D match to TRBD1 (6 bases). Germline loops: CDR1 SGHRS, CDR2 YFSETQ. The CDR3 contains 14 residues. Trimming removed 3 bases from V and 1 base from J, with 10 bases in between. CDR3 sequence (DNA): TGCGCCAGCAGCTCACAGGGTGAGAACACTGAAGCTTTCTTT. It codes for CASSSQGENTEAFF.

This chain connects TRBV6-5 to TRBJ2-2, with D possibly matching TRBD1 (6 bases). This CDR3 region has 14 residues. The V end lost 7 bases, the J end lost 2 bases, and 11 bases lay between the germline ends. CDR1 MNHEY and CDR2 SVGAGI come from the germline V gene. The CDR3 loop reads CASTAGANTGELFF. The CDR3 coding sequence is TGTGCCAGCACGGCAGGGGCCAACACCGGGGAGCTGTTTTTT.

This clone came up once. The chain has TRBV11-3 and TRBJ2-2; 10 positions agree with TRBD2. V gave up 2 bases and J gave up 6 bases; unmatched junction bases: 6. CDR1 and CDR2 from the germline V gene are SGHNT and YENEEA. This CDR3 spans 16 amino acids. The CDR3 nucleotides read TGTGCCAGCAGCTTAAGCCTAGCGGGAGTTTCCGGGGAGCTGTTTTTT. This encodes CASSLSLAGVSGELFF.

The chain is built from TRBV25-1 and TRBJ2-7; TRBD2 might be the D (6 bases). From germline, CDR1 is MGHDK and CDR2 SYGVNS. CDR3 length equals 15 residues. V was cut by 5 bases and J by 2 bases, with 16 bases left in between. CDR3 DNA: TGTGCCAGCAGTCTCGGCGGGATGGCCCCCTACGAGCAGTACTTC. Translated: CASSLGGMAPYEQYF.

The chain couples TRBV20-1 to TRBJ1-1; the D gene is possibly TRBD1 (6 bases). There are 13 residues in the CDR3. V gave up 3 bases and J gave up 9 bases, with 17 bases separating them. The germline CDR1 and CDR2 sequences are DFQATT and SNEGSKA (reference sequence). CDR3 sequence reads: CSASTQGFAQAFF. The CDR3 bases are TGCAGTGCTAGTACACAGGGATTCGCTCAAGCTTTCTTT.

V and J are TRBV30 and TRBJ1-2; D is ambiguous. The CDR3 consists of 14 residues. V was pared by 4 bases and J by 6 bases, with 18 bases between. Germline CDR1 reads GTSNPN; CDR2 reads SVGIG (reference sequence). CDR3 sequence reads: CAWIKIRGEHGYTF. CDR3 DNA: TGTGCCTGGATAAAAATCCGGGGAGAGCATGGCTACACCTTC.

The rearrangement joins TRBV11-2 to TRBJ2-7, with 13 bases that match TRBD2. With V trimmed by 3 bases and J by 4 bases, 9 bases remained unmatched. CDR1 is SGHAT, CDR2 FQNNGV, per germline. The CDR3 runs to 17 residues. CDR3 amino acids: CASSFLPGTSGVYEQYF. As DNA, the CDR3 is TGTGCCAGCAGCTTCCTCCCCGGGACTAGCGGGGTTTACGAGCAGTACTTC.

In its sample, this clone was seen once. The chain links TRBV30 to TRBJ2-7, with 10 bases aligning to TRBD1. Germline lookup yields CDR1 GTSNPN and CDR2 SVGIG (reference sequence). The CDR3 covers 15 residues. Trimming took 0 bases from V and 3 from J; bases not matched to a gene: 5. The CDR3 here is CAWSVRGTGVYEQYF. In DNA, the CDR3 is TGTGCCTGGAGTGTACGAGGGACAGGGGTCTACGAGCAGTACTTC.

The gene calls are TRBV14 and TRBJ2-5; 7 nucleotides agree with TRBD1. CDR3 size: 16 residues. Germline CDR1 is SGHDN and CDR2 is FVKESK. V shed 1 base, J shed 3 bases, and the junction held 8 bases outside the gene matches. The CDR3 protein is CASSQVLGTVKETQYF. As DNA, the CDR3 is TGTGCCAGCAGCCAAGTCTTAGGGACAGTAAAAGAGACCCAGTACTTC. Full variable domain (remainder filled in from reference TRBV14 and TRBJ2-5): EAGVTQFPSHSVIEKGQTVTLRCDPISGHDNLYWYRRVMGKEIKFLLHFVKESKQDESGMPNNRFLAERTGGTYSTLKVQPAELEDSGVYFCASSQVLGTVKETQYFGPGTRLLVL.

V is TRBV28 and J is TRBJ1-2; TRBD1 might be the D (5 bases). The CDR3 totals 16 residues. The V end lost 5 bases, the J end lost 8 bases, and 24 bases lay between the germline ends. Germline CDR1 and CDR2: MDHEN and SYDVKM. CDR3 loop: CASSPRGTTLGRGYTF. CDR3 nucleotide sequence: TGTGCCAGCAGTCCTAGGGGTACAACGCTAGGAAGGGGCTACACCTTC.

The DNA for the CDR3 is TGCGCCAGCAGCCAAGGGGACAGGGACTACGAGCAGTACTTC. As protein: CASSQGDRDYEQYF. This chain connects TRBV4-3 to TRBJ2-7, with 9 positions matching TRBD1. V trimming: 1 base; J trimming: 3 bases; junction bases outside the gene matches: 1. Germline V gene data show CDR1 as LGHNA and CDR2 as YSLEER. This CDR3 has 14 amino acids.

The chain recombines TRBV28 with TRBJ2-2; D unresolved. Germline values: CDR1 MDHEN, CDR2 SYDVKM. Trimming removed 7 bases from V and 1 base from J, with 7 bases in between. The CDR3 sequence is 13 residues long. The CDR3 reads CASKNRNTGELFF. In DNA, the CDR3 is TGTGCCAGCAAGAACAGGAACACCGGGGAGCTGTTTTTT.

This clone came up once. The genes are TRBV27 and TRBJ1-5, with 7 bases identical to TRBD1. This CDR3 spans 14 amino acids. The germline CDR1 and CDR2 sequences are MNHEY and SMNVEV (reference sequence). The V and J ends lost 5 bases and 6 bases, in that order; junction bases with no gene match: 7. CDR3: CASSRQGVAQPQHF. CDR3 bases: TGTGCCAGCAGTCGTCAGGGGGTAGCTCAGCCCCAGCATTTT.

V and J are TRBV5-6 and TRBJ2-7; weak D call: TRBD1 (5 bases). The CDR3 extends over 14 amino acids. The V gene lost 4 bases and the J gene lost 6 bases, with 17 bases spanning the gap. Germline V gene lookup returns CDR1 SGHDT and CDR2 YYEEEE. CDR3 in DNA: TGTGCCAGCAGCCTCAGGGTAACTGAGAGCGAGCAGTACTTC. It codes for CASSLRVTESEQYF.

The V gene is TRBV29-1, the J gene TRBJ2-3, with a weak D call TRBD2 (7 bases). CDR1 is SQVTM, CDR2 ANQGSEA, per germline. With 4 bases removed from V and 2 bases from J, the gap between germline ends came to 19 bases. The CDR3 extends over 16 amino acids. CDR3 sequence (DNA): TGCAGCGTTGGGAGCGATAGGGGGGGGGCCACAGATACGCAGTATTTT. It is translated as CSVGSDRGGATDTQYF.